This T cell receptor beta chain was retrieved from a study of blood T cell repertoires in COVID-19. Per the original methods: Reference gene primer amplification in the assay estimated nucleated cell counts. Assay: immunoSEQ multiplex PCR; the TCRdb copy retains only in-frame clones and omits some. V and J calls plus clone size are reproduced from that table; the DNA served to infer D and trimming. Found here are some 390,000 clones, 89% of them singletons; the top ten hold approximately 1.5%. Those enrolled in Seattle joined during active infection and were followed longitudinally afterward. The germline V gene has CDR1 GTSNPN and CDR2 SVGIG (reference sequence). The CDR3 consists of 13 residues. Losses at the gene ends were 4 bases for V and 4 bases for J; bases not matched to a gene: 4.

Sequencing was performed on peripheral blood. The chain recombines TRBV30 with TRBJ2-5; 9 positions agree with TRBD1. This TCR came from a woman aged 40 to 50 with COVID-19, enrolled during active disease. CDR3 coding DNA: TGTGCCTGGAAAGGACAGGGGCTAGAGACCCAGTACTTC. This encodes CAWKGQGLETQYF.